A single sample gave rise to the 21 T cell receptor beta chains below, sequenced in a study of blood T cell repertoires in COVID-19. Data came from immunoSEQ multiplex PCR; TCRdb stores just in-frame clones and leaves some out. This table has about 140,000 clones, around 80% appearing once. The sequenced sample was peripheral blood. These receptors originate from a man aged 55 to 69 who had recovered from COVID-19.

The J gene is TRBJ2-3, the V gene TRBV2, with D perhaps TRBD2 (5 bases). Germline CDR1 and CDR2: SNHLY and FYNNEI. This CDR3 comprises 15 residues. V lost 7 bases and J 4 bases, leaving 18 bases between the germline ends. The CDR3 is CASNWLWEMADTQYF. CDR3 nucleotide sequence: TGTGCCAGCAACTGGCTATGGGAGATGGCAGATACGCAGTATTTT.

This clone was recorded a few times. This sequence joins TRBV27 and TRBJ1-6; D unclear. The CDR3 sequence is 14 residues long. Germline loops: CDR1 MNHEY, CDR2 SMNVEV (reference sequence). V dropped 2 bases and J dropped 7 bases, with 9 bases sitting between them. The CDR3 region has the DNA TGTGCCAGCAGTTTACAAGGGAGCAATTCACCCCTCCACTTT. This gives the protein CASSLQGSNSPLHF.

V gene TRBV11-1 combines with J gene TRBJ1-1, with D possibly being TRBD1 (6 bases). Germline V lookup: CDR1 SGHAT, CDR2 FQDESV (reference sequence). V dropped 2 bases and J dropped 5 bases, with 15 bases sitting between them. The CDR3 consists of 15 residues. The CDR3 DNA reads TGTGCCAGCAGCTTAAAGACAGGCGAGGGGACTGAAGCTTTCTTT. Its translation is CASSLKTGEGTEAFF.

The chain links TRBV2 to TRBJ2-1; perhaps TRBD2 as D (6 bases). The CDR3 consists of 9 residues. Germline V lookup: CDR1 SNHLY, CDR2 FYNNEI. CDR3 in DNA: TGTGCGGCTAGCGATGAGCAGTTCTTC. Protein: CAASDEQFF.

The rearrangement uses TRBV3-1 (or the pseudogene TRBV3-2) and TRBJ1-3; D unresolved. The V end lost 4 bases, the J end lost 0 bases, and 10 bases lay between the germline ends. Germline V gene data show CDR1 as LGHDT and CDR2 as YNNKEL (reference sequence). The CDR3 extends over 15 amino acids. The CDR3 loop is CASSPLGFSGNTIYF. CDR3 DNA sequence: TGTGCCAGCAGCCCTCTGGGCTTCTCTGGAAACACCATATATTTT.

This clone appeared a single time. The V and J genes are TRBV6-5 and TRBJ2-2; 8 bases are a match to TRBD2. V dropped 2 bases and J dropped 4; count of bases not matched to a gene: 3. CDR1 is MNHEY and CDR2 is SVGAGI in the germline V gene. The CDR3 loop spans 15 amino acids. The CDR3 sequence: CASSYRTSFTGELFF. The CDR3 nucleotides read TGTGCCAGCAGTTACCGGACTAGCTTCACCGGGGAGCTGTTTTTT.

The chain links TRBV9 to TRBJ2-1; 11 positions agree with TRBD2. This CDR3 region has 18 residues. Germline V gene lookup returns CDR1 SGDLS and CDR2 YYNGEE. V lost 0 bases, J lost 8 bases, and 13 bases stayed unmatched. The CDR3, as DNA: TGTGCCAGCAGCGTAGGCCCCCAGCTAGCGGGAGGAGGTGATGAGCAGTTCTTC. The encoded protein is CASSVGPQLAGGGDEQFF. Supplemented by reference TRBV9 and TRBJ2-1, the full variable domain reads DSGVTQTPKHLITATGQRVTLRCSPRSGDLSVYWYQQSLDQGLQFLIQYYNGEERAKGNILERFSAQQFPDLHSELNLSSLELGDSALYFCASSVGPQLAGGGDEQFFGPGTRLTVL.

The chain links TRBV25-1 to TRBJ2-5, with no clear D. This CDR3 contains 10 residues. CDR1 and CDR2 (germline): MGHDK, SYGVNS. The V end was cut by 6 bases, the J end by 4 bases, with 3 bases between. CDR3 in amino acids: CASRAETQYF. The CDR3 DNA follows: TGTGCCAGCAGGGCAGAGACCCAGTACTTC.

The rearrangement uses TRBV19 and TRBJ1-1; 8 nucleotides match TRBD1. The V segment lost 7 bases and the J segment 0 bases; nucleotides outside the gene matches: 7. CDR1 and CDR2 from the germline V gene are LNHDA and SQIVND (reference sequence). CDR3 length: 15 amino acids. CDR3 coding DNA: TGTGCCAGTACCGATAGGACAGGGTTGAACACTGAAGCTTTCTTT. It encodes CASTDRTGLNTEAFF. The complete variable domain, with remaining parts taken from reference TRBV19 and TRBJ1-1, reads DGGITQSPKYLFRKEGQNVTLSCEQNLNHDAMYWYRQDPGQGLRLIYYSQIVNDFQKGDIAEGYSVSREKKESFPLTVTSAQKNPTAFYLCASTDRTGLNTEAFFGQGTRLTVV.

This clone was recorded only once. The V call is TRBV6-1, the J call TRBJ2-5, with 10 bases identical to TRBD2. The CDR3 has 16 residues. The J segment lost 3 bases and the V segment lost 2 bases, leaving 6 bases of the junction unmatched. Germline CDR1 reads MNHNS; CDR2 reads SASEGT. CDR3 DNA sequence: TGTGCCAGCAGTGAATCGCGAGCGGGAGGGAAAGAGACCCAGTACTTC. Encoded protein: CASSESRAGGKETQYF.

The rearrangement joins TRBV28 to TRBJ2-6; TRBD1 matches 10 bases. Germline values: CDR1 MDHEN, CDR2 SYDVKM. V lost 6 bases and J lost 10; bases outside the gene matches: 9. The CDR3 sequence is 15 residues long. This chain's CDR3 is CASRFRDRGGNVLTF. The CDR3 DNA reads TGTGCCAGCAGGTTTCGGGACAGGGGTGGAAACGTCCTGACTTTC.

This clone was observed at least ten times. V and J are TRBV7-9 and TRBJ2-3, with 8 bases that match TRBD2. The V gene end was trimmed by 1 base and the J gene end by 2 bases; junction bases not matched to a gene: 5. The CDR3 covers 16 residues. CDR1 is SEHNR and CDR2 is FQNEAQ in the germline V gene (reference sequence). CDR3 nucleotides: TGTGCCAGCAGCTTAGTATCAGCGGGAGTCACAGATACGCAGTATTTT. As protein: CASSLVSAGVTDTQYF.

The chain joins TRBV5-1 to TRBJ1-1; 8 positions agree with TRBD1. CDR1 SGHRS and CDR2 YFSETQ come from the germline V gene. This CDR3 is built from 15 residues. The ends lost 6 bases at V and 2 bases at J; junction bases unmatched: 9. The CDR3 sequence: CASTISGTGNTEAFF. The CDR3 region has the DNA TGCGCCAGCACTATTTCCGGGACAGGCAACACTGAAGCTTTCTTT.

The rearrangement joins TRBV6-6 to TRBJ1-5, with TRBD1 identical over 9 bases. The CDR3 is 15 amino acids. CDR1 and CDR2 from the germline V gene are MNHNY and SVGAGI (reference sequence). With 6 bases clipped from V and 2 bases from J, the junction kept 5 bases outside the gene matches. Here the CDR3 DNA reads TGTGCCAGCAGCTGGACAGGGGATGGCAATCAGCCCCAGCATTTT. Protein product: CASSWTGDGNQPQHF.

DNA of the CDR3: TGCGCCAGCAGCCAGGCCGGGACAGGGGTTCTCGGCTACACCTTC. Residues: CASSQAGTGVLGYTF. This rearrangement joins TRBV4-3 to TRBJ1-2, with 10 bases matching TRBD1. Germline-derived CDR1 and CDR2 are LGHNA and YSLEER. V lost 3 bases to trimming and J lost 8 bases; unmatched junction nucleotides: 9. The CDR3 loop spans 15 amino acids.

The CDR3: CASSFRAGTGELFF. The DNA of the CDR3 is TGTGCCAGCAGCTTCAGGGCCGGCACCGGGGAGCTGTTTTTT. V usage is TRBV7-2 and J usage is TRBJ2-2, with a tentative D call TRBD1 (5 bases). The CDR3 runs 14 residues. Per germline, CDR1 SGHTA and CDR2 FQGNSA. Trimming took 3 bases from V and 4 from J, leaving 9 bases between them.

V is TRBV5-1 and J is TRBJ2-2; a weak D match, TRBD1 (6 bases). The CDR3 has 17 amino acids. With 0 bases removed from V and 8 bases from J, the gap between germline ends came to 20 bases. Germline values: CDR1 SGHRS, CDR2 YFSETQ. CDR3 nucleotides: TGCGCCAGCAGCTTGGCCGTAAGGGGCAGGGGCTCGGGGGAGCTGTTTTTT. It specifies CASSLAVRGRGSGELFF.

The CDR3: CSVEDRFTLLPLPDTQYF. In DNA, the CDR3 is TGCAGCGTTGAAGACAGGTTTACGTTACTCCCCCTCCCAGATACGCAGTATTTT. V and J are TRBV29-1 and TRBJ2-3; D not resolved. The ends were cut back, 0 bases at V and 4 bases at J, with 23 bases in the middle. The CDR3 runs to 18 residues. The germline gives CDR1 SQVTM, CDR2 ANQGSEA.

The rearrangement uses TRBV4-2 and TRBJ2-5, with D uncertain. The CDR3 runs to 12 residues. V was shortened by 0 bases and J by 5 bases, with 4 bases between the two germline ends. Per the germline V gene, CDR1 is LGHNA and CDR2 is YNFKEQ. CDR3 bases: TGTGCCAGCAGCCAAGATCTGGAGACCCAGTACTTC. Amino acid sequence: CASSQDLETQYF.

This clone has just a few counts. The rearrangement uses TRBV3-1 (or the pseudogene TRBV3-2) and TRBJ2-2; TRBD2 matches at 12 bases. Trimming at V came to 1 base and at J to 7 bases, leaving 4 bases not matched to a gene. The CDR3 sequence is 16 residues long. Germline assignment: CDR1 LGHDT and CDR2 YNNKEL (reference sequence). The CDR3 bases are TGTGCCAGCAGCCAAGCCACTAGCGGGAGGTTCGGGGAGCTGTTTTTT. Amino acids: CASSQATSGRFGELFF.

CDR3 sequence reads: CASSLYPPGEGQETQYF. The DNA for the CDR3 is TGTGCCAGCAGCTTATACCCCCCGGGGGAGGGTCAGGAGACCCAGTACTTC. The V and J genes are TRBV7-6 and TRBJ2-5; 7 bases agree with TRBD2. In germline, CDR1 is SGHVS, CDR2 FNYEAQ. V shed 2 bases and J 5 bases; nucleotides not matched to a gene: 14. CDR3 size: 17 residues.